Listed here are 27 T cell receptor beta chains from one sample, sequenced in a study of human T cells and chemical hapten exposure. TCRdb re-called the RACE reads through MiXCR, storing one row per CDR3 protein. The sample records approximately 80,000 distinct CDR3 sequences, 10% to 14% being singletons. Time point specified: patch test 3, about 24 weeks after DPC sensitization. Treatment: therapeutic diphenylcyclopropenone sensitization with weekly scalp DPC. The sequences come from whole blood, collected in connection with sensitization to the hapten diphenylcyclopropenone (DPC). These receptors all stem from a woman aged 45-59 years with alopecia areata. Some clones in this sample may be carry-over from other donors' samples.

This clonotype was detected many times. The V and J genes are TRBV6-5 and TRBJ2-1; a weak D match, TRBD2 (6 bases). Trimming pared 7 bases from V and 5 bases from J, leaving 12 bases between. CDR1 and CDR2 (germline): MNHEY, SVGAGI. This CDR3 spans 13 amino acids. Here the CDR3 reads CASTSSGDNEQFF. The CDR3 DNA reads TGTGCCAGCACCTCCTCGGGGGACAATGAGCAGTTCTTC.

This clonotype was seen ten or more times. This rearrangement joins TRBV30 to TRBJ1-5, with TRBD1 identical over 9 bases. Germline-derived CDR1 and CDR2 are GTSNPN and SVGIG (reference sequence). The CDR3 has 14 amino acids. V was pared by 2 bases and J by 5 bases, with 4 bases of the junction left unmatched. CDR3 coding DNA: TGTGCCTGGAGTTTAGGGACAGGGTATCAGCCCCAGCATTTT. It translates to CAWSLGTGYQPQHF.

In its sample, this clonotype was seen a few times. The chain is built from TRBV29-1 and TRBJ2-7; TRBD1 is a possible D gene (6 bases). CDR1 is SQVTM and CDR2 is ANQGSEA in the germline V gene. The CDR3 is 11 amino acids. V dropped 7 bases and J dropped 6 bases, with 13 bases sitting between them. The CDR3 bases are TGCAGCGCATCACAGGGCGGCGAGCAGTACTTC. This encodes CSASQGGEQYF.

This clonotype has a handful of counts. This sequence joins TRBV28 and TRBJ2-7, with a possible D match to TRBD2 (6 bases). The V and J ends lost 8 bases and 1 base respectively, with 12 bases between them. The CDR3 consists of 13 residues. Germline values: CDR1 MDHEN, CDR2 SYDVKM. Written as DNA, the CDR3 is TGTGCCAGCCAAAGGCGGGGATCCTACGAGCAGTACTTC. Its protein product is CASQRRGSYEQYF.

At least ten counts were recorded for this clonotype. The chain employs TRBV7-9 and TRBJ1-4; 7 nucleotides align to TRBD1. V dropped 5 bases and J dropped 0; count of bases not matched to a gene: 6. The CDR3 has 16 residues. In germline, CDR1 is SEHNR, CDR2 FQNEAQ (reference sequence). The CDR3 region is CASSPQGTATNEKLFF. The CDR3 coding sequence is TGTGCCAGCAGCCCTCAAGGGACAGCAACTAATGAAAAACTGTTTTTT.

A word on this clonotype: It may be a read error: a sequence one base away is much more abundant. The chain employs TRBV28 and TRBJ2-7; the match to TRBD2 covers 9 bases. The CDR3 runs 12 residues. Looked up from germline, CDR1 is MDHEN and CDR2 is SYDVKM. V lost 6 bases to trimming and J lost 7 bases; unmatched junction nucleotides: 4. The CDR3 nucleotides read TGTGCCAGCAGATTTGGACTAGCGGAGCAGTACTTC. This codes for CASRFGLAEQYF.

A note on this clonotype: A much larger clone lies a single base off, so this may be a read error. This chain links TRBV7-6 with TRBJ2-2, with a weak D call TRBD1 (6 bases). The ends were cut back, 3 bases at V and 9 bases at J, with 17 bases in the middle. Germline CDR1 SGHVS, CDR2 FNYEAQ. The CDR3 is 15 amino acids. As DNA, the CDR3 is TGTGCCAGCAGCTTGGGCAGGGGAAATACCTGGGAGCTGTTTTTT. Residues: CASSLGRGNTWELFF. The full variable domain, with the rest looked up from reference TRBV7-6 and TRBJ2-2, is GAGVSQSPRYKVTKRGQDVALRCDPISGHVSLYWYRQALGQGPEFLTYFNYEAQQDKSGLPNDRFSAERPEGSISTLTIQRTEQRDSAMYRCASSLGRGNTWELFFGEGSRLTVL.

This clonotype was detected only a few times. This chain connects TRBV29-1 to TRBJ2-7; D gene ambiguous. There are 12 residues in the CDR3. V was trimmed by 4 bases and J by 0 bases, leaving 7 bases between them. Germline V gives CDR1 SQVTM, CDR2 ANQGSEA. This CDR3 reads CSVVQNSYEQYF. The CDR3 nucleotides read TGCAGCGTTGTACAGAACTCCTACGAGCAGTACTTC.

Concerning this clonotype: A much larger clone lies a single base off, so this may be a read error. The chain couples TRBV11-2 to TRBJ2-6; the D is unclear. Germline lookup yields CDR1 SGHAT and CDR2 FQNNGV. The length of the CDR3 is 15 residues. V lost 11 bases, J lost 1 base, and 15 bases lay in between. CDR3 protein: CAGTHMVSGANVLTF. CDR3 coding DNA: TGTGCCGGCACGCACATGGTTTCTGGGGCCAACGTCCTGACTTTC.

Many counts were recorded for this clonotype. The genes are TRBV20-1 and TRBJ2-7, with D possibly TRBD2 on 6 matching bases. CDR3 length equals 13 residues. Trimming left V 0 bases short and J 1 base short, with 7 bases between. Per germline, CDR1 DFQATT and CDR2 SNEGSKA (reference sequence). The CDR3 DNA sequence: TGCAGTGCTAGAGACGGGGGATCCTACGAGCAGTACTTC. Its protein is CSARDGGSYEQYF.

This sequence joins TRBV7-9 and TRBJ1-4, with a weak D call TRBD1 (6 bases). Germline V gene lookup returns CDR1 SEHNR and CDR2 FQNEAQ (reference sequence). Trimming removed 5 bases at V and 8 bases at J, with 12 bases between. This CDR3 has 13 residues. The CDR3 DNA sequence: TGTGCCAGCAGCCCGCGGAGGGGGGAAAAACTGTTTTTT. Amino acids: CASSPRRGEKLFF.

This clonotype has at least ten counts. The chain joins TRBV18 to TRBJ1-5, with 11 nucleotides matching TRBD1. V shed 5 bases, J shed 7 bases, and the junction held 10 bases outside the gene matches. The CDR3 sequence is 16 residues long. Germline V gene sequence: CDR1 KGHSH, CDR2 LQKENI. This CDR3 is CASSNSGTGGSQPQHF. CDR3 DNA: TGTGCCAGCTCAAACTCCGGGACAGGGGGTTCCCAGCCCCAGCATTTT.

The sample holds many counts of this clonotype. The chain links TRBV13 to TRBJ1-6; D perhaps matches TRBD1 (6 bases). This CDR3 has 14 amino acids. Germline assignment: CDR1 PRHDT and CDR2 FYEKMQ (reference sequence). Trimming cost V 5 bases and J 4 bases, with 9 bases left between them. In DNA, the CDR3 is TGTGCCAGCAGCGAGGACAGATATAATTCACCCCTCCACTTT. This translates into CASSEDRYNSPLHF.

At least ten counts were recorded for this clonotype. This rearrangement joins TRBV9 to TRBJ2-4; D gene unclear. Trimming left V 0 bases short and J 7 bases short, with 5 bases between. Germline V lookup: CDR1 SGDLS, CDR2 YYNGEE. The CDR3 sequence is 12 residues long. CDR3 loop: CASSVDLNIQYF. The CDR3 DNA is TGTGCCAGCAGCGTAGACCTGAACATTCAGTACTTC.

The sample holds many counts of this clonotype. The V call is TRBV11-3, the J call TRBJ2-2, with 7 bases matching TRBD1. The CDR3 length is 16 residues. The V gene end was trimmed by 4 bases and the J gene end by 0 bases; junction bases not matched to a gene: 5. CDR1 and CDR2 from the germline V gene are SGHNT and YENEEA. The CDR3 nucleotides read TGTGCCAGCAGCTGGGAGACAGGGACGAACACCGGGGAGCTGTTTTTT. Amino acids: CASSWETGTNTGELFF.

In this sample, this clonotype turned up many times. V and J are TRBV29-1 and TRBJ2-7, with 9 nucleotides matching TRBD1. Germline assignment: CDR1 SQVTM and CDR2 ANQGSEA. CDR3 length equals 16 residues. With 4 bases clipped from V and 3 bases from J, the junction kept 13 bases outside the gene matches. In nucleotides, the CDR3 is TGCAGCGTTGGGACTACAGGGGGCGATAGTCTCTACGAGCAGTACTTC. It specifies CSVGTTGGDSLYEQYF.

This clonotype came up a few times. This sequence joins TRBV29-1 and TRBJ2-5; TRBD2 matches 8 bases. This CDR3 is built from 13 residues. The germline V gene encodes CDR1 SQVTM and CDR2 ANQGSEA. V gave up 7 bases and J gave up 3 bases; unmatched junction bases: 7. Written as DNA, the CDR3 is TGCAGCGGAAGTAGCGGGGTTAAAGAGACCCAGTACTTC. Amino acid sequence: CSGSSGVKETQYF.

Only a few counts were recorded for this clonotype. The chain links TRBV18 to TRBJ2-1; D may match TRBD1 or TRBD2 (5 bases each). The CDR3 is 16 residues long. CDR1 and CDR2 (germline): KGHSH, LQKENI. Deletions cut 0 bases from V and 7 bases from J, with 16 bases between. CDR3 coding DNA: TGTGCCAGCTCACCACCGGGACCCCCCGCGGAAAATGAGCAGTTCTTC. It translates to CASSPPGPPAENEQFF.

This clonotype has a handful of counts. This chain joins TRBV11-2 and TRBJ2-1; TRBD2 agrees at 9 bases. There are 14 residues in the CDR3. Germline V lookup: CDR1 SGHAT, CDR2 FQNNGV. V was clipped by 6 bases and J by 2 bases; unmatched bases: 2. The CDR3 coding sequence is TGTGCCAGCAGGACTAGCGGAACCTACAATGAGCAGTTCTTC. Its protein product is CASRTSGTYNEQFF.

This clonotype was picked up many times. J is TRBJ1-2 and V is TRBV29-1; a weak D match, TRBD1 (6 bases). Per the germline V gene, CDR1 is SQVTM and CDR2 is ANQGSEA. The length of the CDR3 is 12 residues. V was cut by 4 bases and J by 4 bases, with 10 bases left in between. The CDR3, as DNA: TGCAGCGTTGCAGGGGACTCCTATGGCTACACCTTC. This sequence encodes CSVAGDSYGYTF.

The chain combines TRBV20-1 with TRBJ1-6; D possibly corresponds to TRBD1 (5 bases). This CDR3 has 11 residues. CDR1 is DFQATT, CDR2 SNEGSKA, per germline (reference sequence). Trimming stripped 3 bases from V and 19 bases from J, with 16 bases between. The DNA for the CDR3 is TGCAGTGCTAGCCCGGGGCTATTATTTCACTTT. This gives the protein CSASPGLLFHF.

This clonotype appeared a few times. The chain has TRBV30 and TRBJ1-6; perhaps TRBD1 as D (6 bases). Germline lookup yields CDR1 GTSNPN and CDR2 SVGIG (reference sequence). The CDR3 has 14 amino acids. Trimming stripped 3 bases from V and 10 bases from J, with 16 bases between. As DNA, the CDR3 is TGTGCCTGGAGCCTACTACAGGGTCAGTCACCCCTCCACTTT. Protein sequence: CAWSLLQGQSPLHF.

This clonotype has ten or more counts. V is TRBV9 and J is TRBJ2-1; 8 nucleotides align to TRBD2. This CDR3 is 18 amino acids long. Trimming cost V 0 bases and J 1 base; bases outside gene matches: 9. From germline, CDR1 is SGDLS and CDR2 YYNGEE. The CDR3 reads CASSVGASGLLSYNEQFF. The CDR3 DNA is TGTGCCAGCAGCGTAGGGGCTAGCGGGCTGCTGTCCTACAATGAGCAGTTCTTC.

This clonotype showed up just once. The gene calls are TRBV28 and TRBJ2-7, with TRBD1 matching over 7 bases. Germline loops: CDR1 MDHEN, CDR2 SYDVKM. J gave up 4 bases and V 7 bases, and 10 bases lay outside the gene matches. The CDR3 extends over 14 amino acids. The CDR3 DNA sequence: TGTGCCAGCACCAATACAGGGGCTCCTTACGAGCAGTACTTC. Amino acids: CASTNTGAPYEQYF.

This clonotype was observed at least ten times. This chain links TRBV9 with TRBJ2-6; no reliable D call. The germline V gene has CDR1 SGDLS and CDR2 YYNGEE. V gave up 1 base and J gave up 2 bases, with 7 bases separating them. This CDR3 is 15 amino acids long. As DNA, the CDR3 is TGTGCCAGCAGCGTAATGGGAACTGGGGCCAACGTCCTGACTTTC. Translated: CASSVMGTGANVLTF.

This chain links TRBV29-1 with TRBJ2-3, with 8 positions matching TRBD1. V shed 4 bases, J shed 5 bases, and the junction held 2 bases outside the gene matches. This CDR3 region has 12 residues. Germline-derived CDR1 and CDR2 are SQVTM and ANQGSEA. The chain's CDR3 is CSVVQGVDTQYF. The CDR3 nucleotides are TGCAGCGTTGTACAGGGGGTAGATACGCAGTATTTT.

This clonotype was detected ten times or more. J is TRBJ1-1 and V is TRBV2, with D possibly TRBD1 on 5 matching bases. With 6 bases removed from V and 10 bases from J, the gap between germline ends came to 18 bases. The CDR3 length is 13 residues. The germline gives CDR1 SNHLY, CDR2 FYNNEI. As DNA, the CDR3 is TGTGCCAGCAGGGACTCCCCGGGGGACGTAGCTTTCTTT. This codes for CASRDSPGDVAFF.